This TCR beta chain was documented in a study of T cell responses to AZD1222 COVID-19 vaccine. Whole-study results and caveats: Only a handful of people who got AZD1222 tested seropositive at baseline. Mapped onto spike, vaccine-associated CD4 TCRs spanned it and were dominant at 160-218 and 743-854.

Second-dose groups at about 4 or about 12 weeks were pooled. In germline, CDR1 is ENHRY, CDR2 SYGVKD. The V segment lost 8 bases and the J segment 3 bases; nucleotides outside the gene matches: 3. The CDR3 sequence is 13 residues long. The repertoire was sequenced with immunoSEQ multiplex PCR; TCRdb's copy has only in-frame clones and lacks some. The repertoire holds roughly 200,000 clones, with approximately 90% as singletons. As for this clone: Its antigen remains unknown.

This chain connects TRBV10-3 to TRBJ1-2; 10 bases map to TRBD1. The TCR was taken from an adult who received the AZD1222 COVID-19 vaccine. The specimen comprised peripheral blood, sampled 28 days after the second AZD1222 dose. In nucleotides, the CDR3 is TGTGCCATCCGGGGGACAGGGGACTATGGCTACACCTTC. This codes for CAIRGTGDYGYTF.